A single sample gave rise to the 8 T cell receptor beta chains below, sequenced in a study of cytomegalovirus exposure and HLA in healthy donors. With 60 Vbeta and 13 Jbeta primers, the PCR was carried out. Repertoires were generated with immunoSEQ multiplex PCR, while TCRdb's copy carries only in-frame clones and drops some. The data contain 150,000 to 250,000 clones, 80% to 85% of them singletons. The sequenced material came from PBMCs. These receptors were taken from a woman aged 45-60 years in good health and CMV-seropositive.

The chain recombines TRBV28 with TRBJ2-7; TRBD1 agrees at 7 bases. V trimming: 7 bases; J trimming: 3 bases; junction bases outside the gene matches: 6. The germline CDR1 and CDR2 sequences are MDHEN and SYDVKM. There are 13 residues in the CDR3. CDR3 protein: CASTGGNFYEQYF. CDR3 coding DNA: TGTGCCAGCACAGGGGGAAATTTCTACGAGCAGTACTTC.

As regards this clone: This CDR3 is missing its conserved last phenylalanine or tryptophan, likely due to a read error. This chain joins TRBV19 and TRBJ1-2, with TRBD1 as a possible D gene (5 bases). The germline V and J ends were trimmed by 4 bases and 3 bases, with 18 bases remaining between them. From germline, CDR1 is LNHDA and CDR2 SQIVND (reference sequence). The CDR3 length is 16 residues. CDR3 in amino acids: CASSKGQVYVDYGYTL. As DNA, the CDR3 is TGTGCCAGTAGTAAGGGGCAGGTCTATGTGGACTATGGCTACACCCTC.

DNA for the CDR3: TGTGCCAGCAGTGGCCTAGCGGGAGGCTCCTACAATGAGCAGTTCTTC. Translated: CASSGLAGGSYNEQFF. The V call is TRBV6-1, the J call TRBJ2-1; 11 nucleotides match TRBD2. The CDR3 runs to 16 residues. V lost 4 bases and J lost 0; bases outside the gene matches: 2. Germline-derived CDR1 and CDR2 are MNHNS and SASEGT.

This clone was recorded only once. The chain joins TRBV28 to TRBJ2-7, with a weak D call TRBD1 (5 bases). The CDR3 extends over 12 amino acids. Looked up from germline, CDR1 is MDHEN and CDR2 is SYDVKM. Between the trimmed V and J ends, which lost 5 bases and 6 bases, there was a span of 11 bases. In nucleotides, the CDR3 is TGTGCCAGCAGTCTAACAGGTCTCGAGCAGTACTTC. Its protein product is CASSLTGLEQYF.

This clone is a singleton in its sample. This chain joins TRBV4-1 and TRBJ2-3; 10 bases are a match to TRBD2. Germline CDR1 MGHRA, CDR2 YSYEKL. V shed 3 bases, J shed 3 bases, and the junction held 6 bases outside the gene matches. The CDR3 is made up of 16 amino acids. Written as DNA, the CDR3 is TGCGCCAGCAGCCAGGGTTATAGCGGGAGGACAGATACGCAGTATTTT. Its protein is CASSQGYSGRTDTQYF.

The J gene is TRBJ2-5, the V gene TRBV7-8; 13 nucleotides align to TRBD2. Trimming cost V 4 bases and J 4 bases; bases outside gene matches: 6. The germline V gene encodes CDR1 SGHVS and CDR2 FQNEAQ. The CDR3 loop spans 16 amino acids. The CDR3 region is CASSSKTSGRRETQYF. The CDR3 bases are TGTGCCAGCAGCTCTAAGACTAGCGGGAGGAGAGAGACCCAGTACTTC.

This chain joins TRBV27 and TRBJ2-7; TRBD1 agrees at 8 bases. J lost 1 base, V lost 5 bases, and 4 bases had no gene match. Germline V gene data show CDR1 as MNHEY and CDR2 as SMNVEV (reference sequence). The CDR3 loop spans 14 amino acids. CDR3 amino acids: CASSPRTGSYEQYF. CDR3 sequence (DNA): TGTGCCAGCAGTCCCCGGACAGGGTCCTACGAGCAGTACTTC.

The rearrangement links TRBV7-7 to TRBJ2-7; D might be TRBD1 (5 bases). There are 13 residues in the CDR3. V was cut by 5 bases and J by 6 bases, with 14 bases left in between. CDR1 SSHAT and CDR2 FNYEAQ come from the germline V gene (reference sequence). Here the CDR3 reads CASSPTWGSEQYF. Here the CDR3 DNA reads TGTGCCAGCAGCCCCACGTGGGGCAGCGAGCAGTACTTC.